These 10 T cell receptor beta chains were all obtained from the same sample, sequenced in a study of shared clonotypes between healthy human individuals. TCRdb's table, derived via immunoSEQ multiplex PCR, lists solely in-frame clones and lacks some. Among more than 2,000,000 clones, 80% to 95% were seen once, and the ten largest hold 0.39%. Input material: naive CD4+ T cells from PBMCs. Subset specified: CD45RA+ positively selected. These TCRs come from a man between 18 and 35 years old in good health. Some clones in this sample may be carry-over from other donors' samples.

The chain uses TRBV6-5 and TRBJ1-1, with 8 bases lining up with TRBD1. Looked up from germline, CDR1 is MNHEY and CDR2 is SVGAGI. This CDR3 spans 14 amino acids. V dropped 6 bases and J dropped 5; count of bases not matched to a gene: 8. As DNA, the CDR3 is TGTGCCAGCAGACCCGACAGGGGTCGGACTGAAGCTTTCTTT. It codes for CASRPDRGRTEAFF.

This chain joins TRBV14 and TRBJ2-1, with TRBD2 identical over 8 bases. The CDR3 is 18 amino acids. V was clipped by 0 bases and J by 3 bases; unmatched bases: 10. Per the germline V gene, CDR1 is SGHDN and CDR2 is FVKESK. Here the CDR3 reads CASSQESPASGFYNEQFF. The DNA of the CDR3 is TGTGCCAGCAGCCAAGAATCTCCGGCTAGCGGGTTCTACAATGAGCAGTTCTTC. Looking up the rest from reference TRBV14 and TRBJ2-1 gives the full variable domain: EAGVTQFPSHSVIEKGQTVTLRCDPISGHDNLYWYRRVMGKEIKFLLHFVKESKQDESGMPNNRFLAERTGGTYSTLKVQPAELEDSGVYFCASSQESPASGFYNEQFFGPGTRLTVL.

This clone was counted only a few times. Written as DNA, the CDR3 is TGCAGTGCTTGGGACCAAGAGACCCAGTACTTC. This codes for CSAWDQETQYF. The rearrangement uses TRBV20-1 and TRBJ2-5; D not certain. V lost 5 bases and J lost 0, with 4 bases in between. The length of the CDR3 is 11 residues. Germline V CDR1 and CDR2: DFQATT, SNEGSKA (reference sequence).

V usage is TRBV9 and J usage is TRBJ2-1; 11 bases are a match to TRBD1. The germline gives CDR1 SGDLS, CDR2 YYNGEE. This CDR3 comprises 14 residues. After removal of 3 bases from V and 7 bases from J, the junction contained 3 bases not matched to a gene. CDR3 sequence: CASSAGQGANEQFF. In nucleotides, the CDR3 is TGTGCCAGCAGCGCAGGACAGGGGGCTAATGAGCAGTTCTTC.

Notes on this clone: This same CDR3 is encoded by further DNA sequences in the sample. This chain joins TRBV5-1 and TRBJ1-3; the D is unclear. V was pared by 4 bases and J by 1 base, with 9 bases between. The CDR3 is 14 residues long. Germline-derived CDR1 and CDR2 are SGHRS and YFSETQ. CDR3 sequence: CASSGASSGNTIYF. The DNA for the CDR3 is TGCGCCAGCAGCGGAGCTTCTTCTGGAAACACCATATATTTT.

The chain has TRBV28 and TRBJ2-7; D is tentatively TRBD1 or TRBD2 (5 bases each). The V and J ends lost 5 bases and 7 bases respectively, with 24 bases between them. Per the germline V gene, CDR1 is MDHEN and CDR2 is SYDVKM. The CDR3 runs to 16 residues. The CDR3 coding sequence is TGTGCCAGCAGTAACCCTCAGGGATTTGGGGGTGGGGAGCAGTACTTC. Its protein product is CASSNPQGFGGGEQYF.

The chain joins TRBV6-1 to TRBJ1-5; 9 bases are shared with TRBD1. Germline CDR1 is MNHNS and CDR2 is SASEGT. The trim removed 5 bases at V and 2 bases at J, leaving 4 bases unmatched. The CDR3 sequence is 15 residues long. Written as DNA, the CDR3 is TGTGCCAGCAGTTGGACAGGGGAAGGCAATCAGCCCCAGCATTTT. As protein: CASSWTGEGNQPQHF.

V usage is TRBV19 and J usage is TRBJ2-7; TRBD1 agrees at 8 bases. This CDR3 region has 14 residues. CDR1 and CDR2 from the germline V gene are LNHDA and SQIVND (reference sequence). V shed 3 bases and J 6 bases; nucleotides not matched to a gene: 7. The CDR3 sequence: CASSMEDRVREQYF. The CDR3 DNA sequence: TGTGCCAGTAGTATGGAGGACAGGGTTCGCGAGCAGTACTTC.

In regard to this clone: Distinct nucleotide sequences in the sample also encode this CDR3. This CDR3 is CASSLEGARGYTF. DNA for the CDR3: TGTGCCAGCAGTTTAGAGGGGGCGCGCGGCTACACCTTC. V gene TRBV28 combines with J gene TRBJ1-2; 7 bases map to TRBD1. The CDR3 contains 13 residues. Trimming took 2 bases from V and 8 from J; bases not matched to a gene: 5. The germline V gene encodes CDR1 MDHEN and CDR2 SYDVKM.

The chain links TRBV5-4 to TRBJ2-5, with 8 nucleotides matching TRBD2. Per germline, CDR1 SGHNT and CDR2 YYREEE (reference sequence). The CDR3 consists of 16 residues. Trimming took 4 bases from V and 5 from J; bases not matched to a gene: 13. The CDR3, as DNA: TGTGCCAGCAGCCCGAACCGGGAGGGCCTACGGGAGACCCAGTACTTC. This codes for CASSPNREGLRETQYF.